The rows below give T cell receptor beta chains drawn from one sample of a study of blood T cell repertoires in COVID-19. Method: immunoSEQ multiplex PCR; TCRdb's copy keeps in-frame clones and lacks some. The sample yields about 130,000 clones, roughly 88% seen once. The sequencing sample was made of peripheral blood. Receptors originate from an elderly woman with acute or convalescent COVID-19. Each CDR3 is given with its conserved first and last residue. The order of the fields is V gene, clone size, D gene, J gene, CDR3 protein, CDR3 DNA. A D gene is named only where the DNA matches it firmly. Clone size is not always given. Where it is, it says once, few, many or a class for expanded clones.

V: TRBV7-9; size: NA; D: NA; J: TRBJ1-2; CDR3: CASSLAAPGGYGYTF; DNA: TGTGCCAGCAGCTTAGCGGCCCCAGGAGGCTATGGCTACACCTTC
V: TRBV27; size: NA; D: TRBD1; J: TRBJ1-6; CDR3: CASSPQGAQDNSPLHF; DNA: TGTGCCAGCAGTCCGCAGGGGGCGCAGGATAATTCACCCCTCCACTTT
V: TRBV18; size: NA; D: NA; J: TRBJ2-2; CDR3: CASSPSLAPGELFF; DNA: TGTGCCAGCTCACCGTCATTAGCACCCGGGGAGCTGTTTTTT
V: TRBV5-1; size: NA; D: TRBD1; J: TRBJ1-1; CDR3: CASSARGIANTEAFF; DNA: TGCGCCAGCAGCGCCAGGGGGATCGCGAACACTGAAGCTTTCTTT
V: TRBV4-1; size: NA; D: TRBD2; J: TRBJ2-1; CDR3: CASSRSGGGEQFF; DNA: TGCGCCAGCAGCCGCTCTGGCGGGGGGGAGCAGTTCTTC
V: TRBV15; size: NA; D: TRBD1; J: TRBJ2-1; CDR3: CATSRDLGQGNKEQFF; DNA: TGTGCCACCAGCAGAGATCTGGGACAGGGTAACAAGGAGCAGTTCTTC
V: TRBV5-1; size: NA; D: NA; J: TRBJ1-2; CDR3: CASSLGGGNYGYTF; DNA: TGCGCCAGCAGCCTGGGTGGAGGGAACTATGGCTACACCTTC
V: TRBV7-9; size: NA; D: NA; J: TRBJ1-3; CDR3: CASSEGSGNTIYF; DNA: TGTGCCAGCAGTGAGGGCTCTGGAAACACCATATATTTT
V: TRBV6-5; size: NA; D: TRBD2; J: TRBJ2-7; CDR3: CASSLLAGGPGEQYF; DNA: TGTGCCAGCAGTCTACTAGCGGGAGGGCCGGGGGAGCAGTACTTC
V: TRBV5-6; size: NA; D: TRBD1; J: TRBJ2-7; CDR3: CASRTGTGRYEQYF; DNA: TGTGCCAGCAGGACCGGGACAGGGCGATACGAGCAGTACTTC
V: TRBV6-4; size: NA; D: TRBD1; J: TRBJ1-1; CDR3: CASSVSDREKGNTEAFF; DNA: TGTGCCAGCAGTGTATCGGACAGGGAAAAGGGCAACACTGAAGCTTTCTTT
V: TRBV5-1; size: NA; D: NA; J: TRBJ1-6; CDR3: CASSLVEQAYNSPLHF; DNA: TGCGCCAGCAGCTTGGTTGAACAGGCTTATAATTCACCCCTCCACTTT
V: TRBV10-3; size: NA; D: TRBD1; J: TRBJ1-4; CDR3: CAISSGQLGEKLFF; DNA: TGTGCCATCAGTTCGGGACAGCTCGGGGAAAAACTGTTTTTT
V: TRBV11-3; size: NA; D: TRBD1; J: TRBJ2-5; CDR3: CASSTGQGQQETQYF; DNA: TGTGCCAGCAGCACCGGACAGGGGCAACAAGAGACCCAGTACTTC
V: TRBV6-5; size: NA; D: NA; J: TRBJ2-7; CDR3: CASRYTDSAYEQYF; DNA: TGTGCCAGCAGATATACGGACAGTGCCTACGAGCAGTACTTC
V: TRBV5-1; size: NA; D: NA; J: TRBJ1-3; CDR3: CASSLAAGNTIYF; DNA: TGCGCCAGCAGCTTGGCCGCGGGAAACACCATATATTTT
V: TRBV19; size: NA; D: TRBD1; J: TRBJ2-3; CDR3: CASSTRTGGTDTQYF; DNA: TGTGCCAGTAGTACGAGGACAGGGGGCACAGATACGCAGTATTTT
V: TRBV5-1; size: NA; D: TRBD1; J: TRBJ2-7; CDR3: CASSFAGTGDEQYF; DNA: TGCGCCAGCAGCTTCGCCGGGACAGGGGACGAGCAGTACTTC
V: TRBV5-8; size: NA; D: TRBD2; J: TRBJ2-1; CDR3: CASSLVGGASNEQFF; DNA: TGTGCCAGCAGCTTGGTGGGAGGGGCCTCCAATGAGCAGTTCTTC
V: TRBV5-8; size: NA; D: NA; J: TRBJ2-5; CDR3: CASSKRASWQETQYF; DNA: TGTGCCAGCAGCAAGCGGGCCTCTTGGCAAGAGACCCAGTACTTC
V: TRBV5-1; size: NA; D: NA; J: TRBJ1-1; CDR3: CASSLFSQDDTEAFF; DNA: TGCGCCAGCAGCTTGTTTTCCCAGGATGACACTGAAGCTTTCTTT
V: TRBV24-1; size: NA; D: TRBD2; J: TRBJ2-3; CDR3: CATSDRGTSGGAFFDTQYF; DNA: TGTGCCACCAGTGACCGAGGGACTAGCGGGGGGGCTTTTTTTGATACGCAGTATTTT
V: TRBV5-1; size: once; D: NA; J: TRBJ2-1; CDR3: CASSLRLLGEQFF; DNA: TGCGCCAGCAGCTTACGGCTTTTGGGCGAGCAGTTCTTC
V: TRBV28; size: NA; D: NA; J: TRBJ2-7; CDR3: CASSGYSYEQYF; DNA: TGTGCCAGCAGTGGCTACAGCTACGAGCAGTACTTC
V: TRBV3-1/TRBV3-2; size: once; D: TRBD1; J: TRBJ1-1; CDR3: CASSPSGGNTEAFF; DNA: TGTGCCAGCAGCCCCTCAGGGGGGAACACTGAAGCTTTCTTT
V: TRBV3-1/TRBV3-2; size: NA; D: NA; J: TRBJ2-7; CDR3: CASSTSRQAYEQYF; DNA: TGTGCCAGCAGTACCTCCAGGCAAGCCTACGAGCAGTACTTC
V: TRBV7-2; size: NA; D: NA; J: TRBJ2-5; CDR3: CASSLVREETQYF; DNA: TGTGCCAGCAGCTTAGTCAGGGAAGAGACCCAGTACTTC
V: TRBV7-2; size: NA; D: NA; J: TRBJ1-2; CDR3: CASSLGNRGNYGYTF; DNA: TGTGCCAGCAGCTTAGGGAACAGAGGGAACTATGGCTACACCTTC
V: TRBV4-3; size: NA; D: TRBD1; J: TRBJ1-2; CDR3: CASSQEGAGGSQGYTF; DNA: TGCGCCAGCAGCCAAGAGGGGGCAGGGGGCTCTCAGGGCTACACCTTC
V: TRBV7-9; size: NA; D: NA; J: TRBJ1-2; CDR3: CASSLNTNYGYTF; DNA: TGTGCCAGCAGCTTAAACACAAACTATGGCTACACCTTC
V: TRBV6-5; size: NA; D: NA; J: TRBJ1-5; CDR3: CATNLGGSNQPQHF; DNA: TGTGCCACAAATTTAGGCGGAAGCAATCAGCCCCAGCATTTT
V: TRBV18; size: NA; D: TRBD1; J: TRBJ2-1; CDR3: CASSPRSPTGAGGGDEQFF; DNA: TGTGCCAGCTCACCTCGGTCTCCTACCGGGGCAGGGGGCGGAGATGAGCAGTTCTTC
V: TRBV7-2; size: NA; D: NA; J: TRBJ2-5; CDR3: CASRKYGVQETQYF; DNA: TGTGCCAGCAGGAAATACGGGGTCCAAGAGACCCAGTACTTC
V: TRBV7-2; size: NA; D: NA; J: TRBJ2-1; CDR3: CASSSRGSYNEQFF; DNA: TGTGCCAGCAGCTCCAGGGGTTCTTACAATGAGCAGTTCTTC
V: TRBV10-1; size: once; D: NA; J: TRBJ1-4; CDR3: CASRGSGKLFF; DNA: TGCGCCAGCAGAGGATCCGGGAAACTGTTTTTT
V: TRBV6-5; size: NA; D: NA; J: TRBJ1-2; CDR3: CASTPEEGNYGYTF; DNA: TGTGCCAGCACCCCAGAGGAGGGAAACTATGGCTACACCTTC
V: TRBV19; size: few; D: NA; J: TRBJ1-5; CDR3: CASSMVSDSNQPQHF; DNA: TGTGCCAGTAGTATGGTTTCAGATAGCAATCAGCCCCAGCATTTT
V: TRBV11-2; size: NA; D: TRBD2; J: TRBJ2-4; CDR3: CASSHTGGNAKNIQYF; DNA: TGTGCCAGCAGCCACACGGGAGGGAATGCCAAAAACATTCAGTACTTC
V: TRBV10-1; size: NA; D: NA; J: TRBJ1-5; CDR3: CASSEVAGQPQHF; DNA: TGCGCCAGCAGTGAGGTGGCGGGTCAGCCCCAGCATTTT
V: TRBV12-3/TRBV12-4; size: once; D: TRBD1; J: TRBJ1-1; CDR3: CASSPGQGAKAFF; DNA: TGTGCCAGCAGTCCGGGACAGGGGGCTAAAGCTTTCTTT
V: TRBV25-1; size: NA; D: NA; J: TRBJ2-3; CDR3: CASSEGVGGGADTQYF; DNA: TGTGCCAGCAGTGAAGGAGTTGGAGGGGGCGCAGATACGCAGTATTTT
V: TRBV19; size: NA; D: NA; J: TRBJ1-4; CDR3: CASSIWGGDEKLFF; DNA: TGTGCCAGTAGTATCTGGGGAGGGGATGAAAAACTGTTTTTT
V: TRBV9; size: NA; D: NA; J: TRBJ2-6; CDR3: CASSVDSGSLSGANVLTF; DNA: TGTGCCAGCAGCGTAGATAGTGGTTCGCTATCTGGGGCCAACGTCCTGACTTTC
V: TRBV6-6; size: NA; D: TRBD1; J: TRBJ1-4; CDR3: CASTGGTNEKLFF; DNA: TGTGCCAGCACAGGGGGAACTAATGAAAAACTGTTTTTT
V: TRBV6-9; size: NA; D: NA; J: TRBJ1-2; CDR3: CASSYKQVKANYGYTF; DNA: TGTGCCAGCAGTTACAAGCAGGTTAAAGCTAACTATGGCTACACCTTC
V: TRBV24-1; size: NA; D: TRBD2; J: TRBJ2-2; CDR3: CATSDGTRGNTGELFF; DNA: TGTGCCACCAGTGACGGGACTAGAGGGAACACCGGGGAGCTGTTTTTT